The clone carrying this T cell receptor beta chain was seen a few times. Antigen unknown. Each CDR3 protein gets one entry after TCRdb re-called the reads with MiXCR. This table has 600,000 to 800,000 distinct CDR3 sequences, 20% to 30% appearing once. The sample belongs to a study of T cell repertoires in cytomegalovirus infection. The wider study: Both a matching HLA type and CMV infection were indicated by public TCR beta signatures. Regarding the study as a whole: HLA-C-restricted CMV clonotypes gave the most frequent clonotype in two of eight donors.

Sequencing used CD8+ T cells from PBMCs. This TCR was sampled from a human donor in good health (CMV status not recorded). Some clones in this sample may be carry-over from other donors' samples.

In DNA, the CDR3 is TGTGCCAGCAGCTCCGGGACAGGGGCGAGCACTGAAGCTTTCTTT. It yields the protein CASSSGTGASTEAFF. This chain joins TRBV7-6 and TRBJ1-1, with TRBD1 identical over 10 bases. Germline CDR1 SGHVS, CDR2 FNYEAQ. V lost 4 bases and J lost 4; bases outside the gene matches: 6. The CDR3 sequence is 15 residues long. The complete variable domain, with remaining parts taken from reference TRBV7-6 and TRBJ1-1, reads GAGVSQSPRYKVTKRGQDVALRCDPISGHVSLYWYRQALGQGPEFLTYFNYEAQQDKSGLPNDRFSAERPEGSISTLTIQRTEQRDSAMYRCASSSGTGASTEAFFGQGTRLTVV.